One sample yielded the 25 T cell receptor beta chains listed below, sequenced in a study of cytomegalovirus exposure and HLA in healthy donors. PCR used 60 Vbeta primers and 13 Jbeta primers. Clones were read by immunoSEQ multiplex PCR, and TCRdb kept only the in-frame ones, dropping some. The sample has some 120,000 clones, roughly 83% seen once. Sequences were obtained from PBMCs. Receptors originate from a man aged 18 to 35 in good health and CMV-seronegative.

The chain recombines TRBV13 with TRBJ2-7, with 11 positions matching TRBD2. The CDR3 extends over 15 amino acids. Per germline, CDR1 PRHDT and CDR2 FYEKMQ (reference sequence). V shed 5 bases, J shed 7 bases, and the junction held 10 bases outside the gene matches. The CDR3: CASSLLAGVSYEQYF. CDR3 sequence (DNA): TGTGCCAGCAGCCTACTAGCGGGAGTATCGTATGAGCAGTACTTC.

V and J are TRBV9 and TRBJ2-3; 13 nucleotides match TRBD2. J gave up 5 bases and V 5 bases, and 8 bases lay outside the gene matches. Germline assignment: CDR1 SGDLS and CDR2 YYNGEE. There are 16 residues in the CDR3. CDR3: CASSDGLAGAGDTQYF. CDR3 nucleotides: TGTGCCAGCAGTGATGGACTAGCGGGAGCGGGAGATACGCAGTATTTT.

The rearrangement links TRBV19 to TRBJ1-5, with 8 nucleotides matching TRBD1. The J segment lost 6 bases and the V segment lost 5 bases, leaving 9 bases of the junction unmatched. Germline lookup yields CDR1 LNHDA and CDR2 SQIVND (reference sequence). The CDR3 consists of 15 residues. CDR3 in amino acids: CASSGGNRGSQPQHF. The CDR3 DNA reads as TGTGCCAGTAGTGGGGGAAACAGGGGGAGTCAGCCCCAGCATTTT.

This CDR3 reads CASSQDQSGGRVGADTQYF. The CDR3 nucleotides read TGCGCCAGCAGCCAAGATCAGTCCGGCGGGAGGGTTGGAGCAGATACGCAGTATTTT. The J gene is TRBJ2-3, the V gene TRBV4-1, with 9 bases matching TRBD2. The CDR3 sequence is 19 residues long. V shed 0 bases, J shed 4 bases, and the junction held 14 bases outside the gene matches. Per the germline V gene, CDR1 is MGHRA and CDR2 is YSYEKL.

This chain uses TRBV2 with TRBJ2-5, with TRBD2 identical over 11 bases. With V trimmed by 6 bases and J by 2 bases, 5 bases remained unmatched. The CDR3 sequence is 15 residues long. The germline V gene encodes CDR1 SNHLY and CDR2 FYNNEI. The CDR3 DNA reads as TGTGCCAGCAGAAGGACTAGCGGGTTTCAAGAGACCCAGTACTTC. Translating gives CASRRTSGFQETQYF.

The chain uses TRBV7-6 and TRBJ2-7; TRBD1 matches at 8 bases. This CDR3 region has 14 residues. The J segment lost 5 bases and the V segment lost 5 bases, leaving 8 bases of the junction unmatched. Germline loops: CDR1 SGHVS, CDR2 FNYEAQ. The CDR3 loop is CASSPGQGYDEQYF. CDR3 sequence (DNA): TGTGCCAGCAGCCCAGGACAGGGCTACGACGAGCAGTACTTC.

The V and J genes are TRBV14 and TRBJ1-4; D remains ambiguous. V was cut by 1 base and J by 4 bases, with 13 bases left in between. Germline CDR1 reads SGHDN; CDR2 reads FVKESK. The CDR3 totals 16 residues. The CDR3 DNA reads TGTGCCAGCAGCCAAGCCGCACAGTTCTTTAATGAAAAACTGTTTTTT. Its translation: CASSQAAQFFNEKLFF.

This clone was seen a handful of times. V usage is TRBV6-5 and J usage is TRBJ1-4, with a weak D call TRBD1 (6 bases). The length of the CDR3 is 15 residues. Germline CDR1 and CDR2: MNHEY and SVGAGI. Deletions cut 4 bases from V and 3 bases from J, with 12 bases between. CDR3 nucleotide sequence: TGTGCCAGCAGTTTCCAGGGGAGGGCTAATGAAAAACTGTTTTTT. Translated: CASSFQGRANEKLFF.

This chain joins TRBV30 and TRBJ2-2, with D uncertain. The germline V gene has CDR1 GTSNPN and CDR2 SVGIG (reference sequence). Trimming took off 2 bases at V and 7 bases at J, with 8 bases between the two ends. There are 12 residues in the CDR3. CDR3 nucleotide sequence: TGTGCCTGGAGTCGGAGTGGCGGGGAGCTGTTTTTT. This sequence encodes CAWSRSGGELFF.

This clone was recorded many times. The chain combines TRBV4-3 with TRBJ2-7, with 7 bases lining up with TRBD2. CDR3 size: 14 residues. Unmatched junction bases numbered 7, after V lost 7 bases and J lost 1 base. Per the germline V gene, CDR1 is LGHNA and CDR2 is YSLEER. This chain's CDR3 is CASKEGEGSYEQYF. In DNA form, the CDR3 reads TGCGCCAGCAAAGAAGGGGAGGGTTCCTACGAGCAGTACTTC.

This chain uses TRBV5-6 with TRBJ2-2; 7 bases agree with TRBD1. Germline V gives CDR1 SGHDT, CDR2 YYEEEE. The V segment lost 4 bases and the J segment 4 bases; nucleotides outside the gene matches: 10. CDR3 length: 16 amino acids. DNA for the CDR3: TGTGCCAGCAGCCCCACGAAAGGGGGCGGCACCGGGGAGCTGTTTTTT. This sequence encodes CASSPTKGGGTGELFF.

In this sample, this clone turned up once. The gene calls are TRBV5-1 and TRBJ2-1, with D unclear. V lost 2 bases to trimming and J lost 10 bases, with 7 bases between them. This CDR3 is 11 amino acids long. Looked up from germline, CDR1 is SGHRS and CDR2 is YFSETQ. CDR3 sequence: CASSFGGEQFF. CDR3 nucleotides: TGCGCCAGCAGCTTTGGCGGCGAGCAGTTCTTC.

The rearrangement joins TRBV9 to TRBJ2-1; D might be TRBD2 (6 bases). Per germline, CDR1 SGDLS and CDR2 YYNGEE. This CDR3 contains 16 residues. Trimming pared 2 bases from V and 3 bases from J, leaving 15 bases between. The CDR3 loop reads CASSVSGGPSYNEQFF. The CDR3 DNA reads TGTGCCAGCAGCGTTTCAGGAGGGCCTAGCTACAATGAGCAGTTCTTC.

This clone has a handful of counts. V gene TRBV11-1 combines with J gene TRBJ2-7, with a weak D call TRBD2 (6 bases). V lost 6 bases and J 3 bases, leaving 18 bases between the germline ends. Germline V gives CDR1 SGHAT, CDR2 FQDESV (reference sequence). This CDR3 comprises 15 residues. In DNA, the CDR3 is TGTGCCAGCAGTTTAAACGGGGGAATGGTCTACGAGCAGTACTTC. Its protein is CASSLNGGMVYEQYF.

The rearrangement joins TRBV25-1 to TRBJ1-1; D not certain. Germline-derived CDR1 and CDR2 are MGHDK and SYGVNS. The V end lost 8 bases, the J end lost 3 bases, and 13 bases lay between the germline ends. There are 13 residues in the CDR3. Written as DNA, the CDR3 is TGTGCCAGCCAGGAGGGAATGCACACTGAAGCTTTCTTT. Amino acids: CASQEGMHTEAFF.

V and J are TRBV2 and TRBJ2-7; 11 bases are shared with TRBD2. The CDR3 sequence is 16 residues long. The germline V gene has CDR1 SNHLY and CDR2 FYNNEI. In DNA form, the CDR3 reads TGTGCGATGCTCGCTAGCGGGAGGCCCGGGGATTGCGAGCAGTACTTC. Amino acids: CAMLASGRPGDCEQYF.

The chain joins TRBV7-8 to TRBJ2-7, with TRBD2 matching over 15 bases. Unmatched junction bases numbered 7, after V lost 0 bases and J lost 4 bases. The length of the CDR3 is 18 residues. Germline V CDR1 and CDR2: SGHVS, FQNEAQ. The CDR3 sequence: CASSLAVGLAGGVYEQYV. CDR3 nucleotide sequence: TGTGCCAGCAGCTTAGCTGTGGGACTAGCGGGAGGTGTGTACGAGCAGTACGTC.

CDR3 amino acids: CASSPWTGKTEAFF. The DNA of the CDR3 is TGTGCCAGCAGCCCCTGGACAGGGAAGACTGAAGCTTTCTTT. V usage is TRBV5-8 and J usage is TRBJ1-1; 8 nucleotides agree with TRBD1. Germline V lookup: CDR1 SGHTS, CDR2 YDEGEE. This CDR3 region has 14 residues. V shed 4 bases, J shed 5 bases, and the junction held 7 bases outside the gene matches.

This clone was seen a few times. The chain employs TRBV25-1 and TRBJ2-7; D uncertain. The CDR3 is 12 residues long. V was cut by 6 bases and J by 6 bases, with 12 bases left in between. Per germline, CDR1 MGHDK and CDR2 SYGVNS. The CDR3 region has the DNA TGTGCCAGCAGCGCCGAGTTGAGCGAGCAGTACTTC. It encodes CASSAELSEQYF.

This chain connects TRBV7-8 to TRBJ1-1; D is undetermined. Germline CDR1 reads SGHVS; CDR2 reads FQNEAQ. Trimming pared 5 bases from V and 4 bases from J, leaving 14 bases between. CDR3 length: 14 residues. CDR3 residues: CASSEQQDVTEAFF. CDR3 in DNA: TGTGCCAGCAGCGAACAACAAGATGTCACTGAAGCTTTCTTT. The whole variable domain, filled in from reference TRBV7-8 and TRBJ1-1, reads GAGVSQSPRYKVAKRGQDVALRCDPISGHVSLFWYQQALGQGPEFLTYFQNEAQLDKSGLPSDRFFAERPEGSVSTLKIQRTQQEDSAVYLCASSEQQDVTEAFFGQGTRLTVV.

Comment on this clone: The DNA is omitted, as the CDR3 cannot be located on it reliably, and the CDR3 follows TCRdb's listing. This chain joins TRBV21-1 and TRBJ2-7; the table's TRBD2 call for D was not verified on the DNA. TRBV21-1 is annotated as a pseudogene. From its first to its last residue, the CDR3 has 23 amino acids. This CDR3 reads CASSKEGPWASGRAGVPVYEQYV.

The V and J genes are TRBV14 and TRBJ2-7, with 8 bases identical to TRBD2. Per the germline V gene, CDR1 is SGHDN and CDR2 is FVKESK. The CDR3 loop spans 15 amino acids. Trimming cost V 3 bases and J 9 bases; bases outside gene matches: 13. The CDR3 nucleotides are TGTGCCAGCAGCCACTCGGCGGGAGGCATGCTGAGGCAGTACGTC. Translation gives CASSHSAGGMLRQYV.

J is TRBJ2-1 and V is TRBV7-9, with TRBD2 matching 12 bases. Germline V CDR1 and CDR2: SEHNR, FQNEAQ (reference sequence). V lost 2 bases to trimming and J lost 6 bases; unmatched junction nucleotides: 5. This CDR3 has 16 residues. CDR3 residues: CASSLSGLAGRNEQFF. CDR3 DNA sequence: TGTGCCAGCAGCTTATCGGGACTAGCGGGTCGCAATGAGCAGTTCTTC.

The rearrangement uses TRBV10-3 and TRBJ2-5, with a possible D match to TRBD1 (6 bases). The assigned J gene may be wrong: the sequence end matches TRBJ2-7 better. The CDR3 sequence is 14 residues long. Germline-derived CDR1 and CDR2 are ENHRY and SYGVKD. The CDR3 region has the DNA TGTGCCATCAGTGGAGAGGGGGTTCCCCACGAGCAGTACTTC. Translating it yields CAISGEGVPHEQYF.

V is TRBV7-2 and J is TRBJ2-7; D is perhaps TRBD2 (5 bases). The germline V and J ends were trimmed by 5 bases and 4 bases, with 12 bases remaining between them. From germline, CDR1 is SGHTA and CDR2 FQGNSA. CDR3 length equals 13 residues. This CDR3 is CASSGRGRYEQYF. The DNA of the CDR3 is TGTGCCAGCAGCGGTAGAGGGCGATACGAGCAGTACTTC.